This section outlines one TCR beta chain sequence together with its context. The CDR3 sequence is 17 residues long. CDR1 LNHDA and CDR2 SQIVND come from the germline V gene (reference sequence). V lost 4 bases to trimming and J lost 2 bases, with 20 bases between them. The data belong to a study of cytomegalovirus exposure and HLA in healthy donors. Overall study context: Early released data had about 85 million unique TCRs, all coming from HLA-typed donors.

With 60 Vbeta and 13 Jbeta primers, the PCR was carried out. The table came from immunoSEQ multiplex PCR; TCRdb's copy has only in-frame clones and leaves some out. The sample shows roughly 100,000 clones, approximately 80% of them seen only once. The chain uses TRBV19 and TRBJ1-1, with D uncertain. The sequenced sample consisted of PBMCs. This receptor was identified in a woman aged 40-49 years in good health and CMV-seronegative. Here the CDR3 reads CASSTDFPGRTNTEAFF. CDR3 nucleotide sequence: TGTGCCAGTAGTACCGATTTCCCCGGGAGGACTAACACTGAAGCTTTCTTT.